This is a list of T cell receptor beta chains from one sample in a study of T cell responses to AZD1222 COVID-19 vaccine. Clones were sequenced by immunoSEQ multiplex PCR, and TCRdb holds only the in-frame ones, with some missing. In the table there are over 100,000 clones, 75% to 90% of which are singletons. Material: peripheral blood, obtained on day 0 of AZD1222 vaccination. Every receptor here comes from an adult in good health. CDR3s include the opening cysteine and the closing phenylalanine or tryptophan. The D gene is left open where the match is weak. Expanded clones are given a class, and other clones once, few, many or no size at all.

length,size,D,J,V,CDR3,DNA
17,-,-,TRBJ2-2,TRBV3-1/TRBV3-2,CASSPLYGQDHTGELFF,TGTGCCAGCAGCCCCCTCTACGGGCAGGACCACACCGGGGAGCTGTTTTTT
15,-,TRBD1,TRBJ1-6,TRBV28,CASSGGDRVNSPLHF,TGTGCCAGCAGCGGCGGGGACAGGGTTAATTCACCCCTCCACTTT
14,-,-,TRBJ1-3,TRBV19,CASKASNSGNTIYF,TGTGCCAGTAAGGCAAGTAACTCTGGAAACACCATATATTTT
13,-,-,TRBJ2-7,TRBV30,CASDQPPSYEQYF,TGTGCCTCTGACCAGCCACCTTCCTACGAGCAGTACTTC
13,-,-,TRBJ1-2,TRBV11-2,CASSIGESYGYTF,TGTGCCAGCAGCATAGGGGAGTCCTATGGCTACACCTTC
16,-,TRBD1,TRBJ2-2,TRBV11-3,CASSPRGQGNTGELFF,TGTGCCAGCAGCCCTAGGGGACAGGGGAACACCGGGGAGCTGTTTTTT
14,-,TRBD1,TRBJ1-1,TRBV27,CASSLSGTGTEAFF,TGTGCCAGCAGTTTATCTGGGACAGGGACTGAAGCTTTCTTT
14,-,-,TRBJ1-1,TRBV9,CASSAQTTNTEAFF,TGTGCCAGCAGCGCCCAGACAACGAACACTGAAGCTTTCTTT
16,few,TRBD1,TRBJ1-4,TRBV5-4,CASSLEVTGANEKLFF,TGTGCCAGCAGCTTGGAAGTGACAGGGGCTAATGAAAAACTGTTTTTT
12,-,-,TRBJ1-1,TRBV5-1,CASSLVDTEAFF,TGCGCCAGCAGCTTGGTCGACACTGAAGCTTTCTTT
17,-,TRBD1,TRBJ1-1,TRBV14,CASSQGIRTGINTEAFF,TGTGCCAGCAGCCAGGGGATTAGGACAGGAATAAACACTGAAGCTTTCTTT
13,-,TRBD2,TRBJ2-1,TRBV27,CASSLSRGGEQFF,TGTGCCAGCAGTTTATCTCGGGGGGGTGAGCAGTTCTTC
15,once,TRBD1,TRBJ2-3,TRBV4-1,CASSPGTGYTDTQYF,TGCGCCAGCAGCCCGGGGACAGGGTACACAGATACGCAGTATTTT
19,-,TRBD1,TRBJ1-2,TRBV4-2,CASSQDPWGQGAKGDGYTF,TGTGCCAGCAGCCAAGACCCTTGGGGACAGGGGGCAAAGGGTGACGGCTACACCTTC
15,-,TRBD2,TRBJ2-1,TRBV15,CATSISRLAGNEQFF,TGTGCCACCAGCATCAGCCGGTTAGCGGGGAATGAGCAGTTCTTC
12,-,TRBD1,TRBJ1-2,TRBV6-5,CASSRTGYGYTF,TGTGCCAGCAGCAGGACAGGGTATGGCTACACCTTC
16,-,-,TRBJ2-1,TRBV5-1,CASSLGGGNSYNEQFF,TGCGCCAGCAGCTTGGGAGGGGGTAACTCCTACAATGAGCAGTTCTTC
18,-,-,TRBJ2-2,TRBV21-1,CASHRGDRGPTNTGELFF,TGTGCCAGCCACAGAGGGGACAGGGGGCCAACGAACACCGGGGAGCTGTTTTTT
14,-,TRBD1,TRBJ1-5,TRBV19,CASSYQGANQPQHF,TGTGCCAGTAGCTACCAGGGGGCCAATCAGCCCCAGCATTTT
16,-,TRBD1,TRBJ1-2,TRBV4-3,CASSQAGDRVFHGYTF,TGCGCCAGCAGCCAAGCGGGGGACAGGGTCTTTCATGGCTACACCTTC
18,-,-,TRBJ2-6,TRBV7-3,CASSLNPAGLTGANVLTF,TGTGCCAGCAGCTTAAACCCTGCAGGGCTAACTGGGGCCAACGTCCTGACTTTC
13,once,-,TRBJ2-5,TRBV6-5,CASTPFYGETQYF,TGTGCCAGCACCCCCTTCTACGGAGAGACCCAGTACTTC
13,once,-,TRBJ1-4,TRBV28,CASTRSANEKLFF,TGTGCCAGCACCCGGTCAGCTAATGAAAAACTGTTTTTT
18,-,-,TRBJ1-2,TRBV2,CASSDPGVQIQLNYGYTF,TGTGCCAGCAGTGACCCGGGAGTCCAAATTCAACTTAACTATGGCTACACCTTC
12,-,-,TRBJ2-1,TRBV28,CASSSDFFEGFF,TGTGCCAGCAGTTCGGACTTTTTTGAGGGGTTCTTC
16,-,-,TRBJ1-4,TRBV28,CASSLPGGGTNEKLFF,TGTGCCAGCAGCCTGCCGGGTGGAGGGACTAATGAAAAACTGTTTTTT
15,-,-,TRBJ2-2,TRBV4-2,CASSQEVPGTGELFF,TGTGCCAGCAGCCAAGAGGTCCCGGGCACCGGGGAGCTGTTTTTT
15,-,TRBD2,TRBJ2-7,TRBV3-1/TRBV3-2,CASSQSLAASYEQYF,TGTGCCAGCAGCCAATCGCTAGCGGCCTCCTACGAGCAGTACTTC
14,-,TRBD1,TRBJ1-4,TRBV2,CASSLQGADEKLFF,TGTGCCAGCAGTTTACAGGGGGCCGATGAAAAACTGTTTTTT
12,-,-,TRBJ2-2,TRBV5-6,CASTTTLGELFF,TGTGCCAGCACCACTACCCTGGGGGAGCTGTTTTTT
13,-,-,TRBJ1-4,TRBV30,CAWSGGPNEKLFF,TGTGCCTGGAGTGGGGGTCCTAATGAAAAACTGTTTTTT
15,once,TRBD1,TRBJ2-7,TRBV19,CASSIRTGGPYEQYF,TGTGCCAGTAGTATAAGGACAGGGGGCCCCTACGAGCAGTACTTC
12,-,-,TRBJ2-1,TRBV2,CASKGGSDEQFF,TGTGCCAGCAAAGGAGGGAGCGATGAGCAGTTCTTC
15,few,-,TRBJ2-3,TRBV9,CASSGQGRGGDTQYF,TGTGCCAGCAGCGGACAGGGTAGGGGGGGCGATACGCAGTATTTT
15,-,-,TRBJ2-5,TRBV21-1,CASSKGKGLGETQYF,TGTGCCAGCAGCAAAGGAAAGGGATTGGGGGAGACCCAGTACTTC
15,-,TRBD1,TRBJ2-7,TRBV7-2,CASSLSDRGSYEQYF,TGTGCCAGCAGCTTATCCGACAGGGGGAGCTACGAGCAGTACTTC
15,few,-,TRBJ1-5,TRBV4-1,CASSQRAPGSRPQHF,TGCGCCAGCAGCCAACGCGCCCCAGGTTCGCGGCCCCAGCATTTT
16,-,-,TRBJ2-5,TRBV7-2,CASSYPPGGIKETQYF,TGTGCCAGCAGCTACCCTCCTGGGGGGATCAAAGAGACCCAGTACTTC
14,-,TRBD1,TRBJ1-5,TRBV2,CASSGQGPNQPQHF,TGTGCCAGCAGTGGACAGGGCCCCAATCAGCCCCAGCATTTT
16,-,TRBD2,TRBJ2-1,TRBV6-4,CASSAFGGGSYNEQFF,TGTGCCAGCAGCGCCTTTGGCGGGGGGTCCTACAATGAGCAGTTCTTC
16,-,-,TRBJ2-1,TRBV24-1,CATVNRDLSLSNEQFF,TGTGCCACCGTTAACAGGGATTTGAGCCTTTCCAATGAGCAGTTCTTC
18,-,TRBD1,TRBJ1-2,TRBV3-1/TRBV3-2,CASSQEGGQGAKYYGYTF,TGTGCCAGCAGCCAAGAAGGCGGGCAGGGGGCGAAGTACTATGGCTACACCTTC
17,-,-,TRBJ1-4,TRBV9,CASSITGAFATNEKLFF,TGTGCCAGCAGCATAACAGGCGCCTTTGCAACTAATGAAAAACTGTTTTTT
14,-,-,TRBJ1-1,TRBV9,CASSVVKKNTEAFF,TGTGCCAGCAGCGTAGTAAAGAAGAACACTGAAGCTTTCTTT
14,-,-,TRBJ1-4,TRBV19,CASRDRGTNEKLFF,TGTGCCAGTCGGGATAGGGGAACTAATGAAAAACTGTTTTTT
17,-,-,TRBJ2-6,TRBV4-2,CASSAWGVPSGANVLTF,TGTGCCAGCAGCGCCTGGGGGGTTCCCTCTGGGGCCAACGTCCTGACTTTC
20,-,-,TRBJ1-3,TRBV5-1,CASPAGIERVPYFSGNTIYF,TGCGCCAGCCCAGCGGGTATCGAGAGGGTTCCCTATTTTAGTGGGAACACCATATATTTT
14,-,-,TRBJ2-7,TRBV7-2,CASSPWTGSYEQYF,TGTGCCAGCAGCCCCTGGACTGGCTCCTACGAGCAGTACTTC
15,-,TRBD2,TRBJ2-1,TRBV7-2,CASSLAGLAGSKQFF,TGTGCCAGCAGCTTAGCGGGACTAGCGGGCAGCAAGCAGTTCTTC
14,-,TRBD2,TRBJ2-7,TRBV2,CASSLAGASYEQYF,TGTGCCAGCAGTCTAGCGGGAGCTTCCTACGAGCAGTACTTC
16,-,-,TRBJ1-1,TRBV19,CASSSRLTDMNTEAFF,TGTGCCAGTAGTTCCCGACTGACAGACATGAACACTGAAGCTTTCTTT